What follows are 4 T cell receptor beta chains derived from one specimen sequenced in a study of blood T cell repertoires in COVID-19 (dated by TCRdb to 2019 to 2021). Library preparation employed the immunoSEQ multiplex PCR assay. Sourced from immuneACCESS, this table was stored by TCRdb with only in-frame sequences that have V and J called. A share of the clones is absent; for the studies checked, an unresolved V gene accounts for under half, and the remainder has no known explanation. This sample has approximately 200,000 clones in its table, and 79% of those were observed once. 17% of the sample rests with the top ten. The sample taken for sequencing was peripheral blood. The receptor source for this set is a man aged 55 to 70 with active or convalescent COVID-19.

The V and J genes are TRBV2 and TRBJ2-6, with D tentatively TRBD1 (5 bases). Germline V gene lookup returns CDR1 SNHLY and CDR2 FYNNEI. The germline V and J ends were trimmed by 6 bases and 2 bases, with 11 bases remaining between them. CDR3 length equals 15 residues. The CDR3 loop reads CASRGASAGANVLTF. The CDR3 DNA follows: TGTGCCAGCAGAGGGGCCTCAGCTGGGGCCAACGTCCTGACTTTC.

The rearrangement uses TRBV6-5 and TRBJ2-7; no clear D gene. Germline CDR1 reads MNHEY; CDR2 reads SVGAGI. This CDR3 spans 15 amino acids. V lost 6 bases and J lost 0, with 15 bases in between. CDR3: CASSKQADTSYEQYF. For the CDR3, the DNA is TGTGCCAGCAGCAAGCAAGCAGACACCTCCTACGAGCAGTACTTC.

This chain joins TRBV6-6 and TRBJ2-5; TRBD1 is a possible D gene (5 bases). V lost 6 bases, J lost 7 bases, and 18 bases lay in between. Germline V gene data show CDR1 as MNHNY and CDR2 as SVGAGI (reference sequence). The CDR3 is 14 residues long. The CDR3 DNA reads TGTGCCAGCAGCCAAACCCGACAGCTTGGGACCCAGTACTTC. Amino acid sequence: CASSQTRQLGTQYF.

This clone turned up a few times. The rearrangement joins TRBV5-1 to TRBJ2-1; 12 bases match TRBD2. V dropped 2 bases and J dropped 6; count of bases not matched to a gene: 3. The CDR3 runs 15 residues. CDR1 and CDR2 from the germline V gene are SGHRS and YFSETQ. The CDR3 is CASSLLAGGGNEQFF. The CDR3 DNA is TGCGCCAGCAGCTTACTAGCGGGAGGCGGCAATGAGCAGTTCTTC.